The T cell receptor beta chain under discussion was sequenced for a study of shared clonotypes between healthy human individuals. Sequencing was performed with immunoSEQ multiplex PCR; in TCRdb, only in-frame clones are kept and a portion is missing. The repertoire holds 90,000 to 100,000 clones, with approximately 44% as singletons. The V and J ends lost 6 bases and 3 bases respectively, with 12 bases between them. The CDR3 sequence is 13 residues long. Per the germline V gene, CDR1 is MNHEY and CDR2 is SVGAGI. The clonotype comes from a woman aged 40-49 years in good health. Some clones in this sample may be carry-over from other donors' samples. What was sequenced was PBMCs. The chain combines TRBV6-5 with TRBJ2-7; D possibly corresponds to TRBD2 (5 bases). The CDR3 here is CASRNSGLYEQYF. The CDR3 DNA follows: TGTGCCAGCAGAAACTCCGGACTCTACGAGCAGTACTTC.